The rows below give T cell receptor beta chains drawn from one sample of a study of T cell repertoires in ileal Crohn's disease. Data came from immunoSEQ multiplex PCR; TCRdb stores just in-frame clones and leaves some out. The data contain over 3,500 clones, about 82% of them singletons. The specimen sequenced was ileal tissue. The receptors derive from an adult with Crohn's disease. Each CDR3 is given with its conserved first and last residue. D genes are given only for firm matches. Only some rows state a clone size, as once, few, many or a class for expanded clones.

j_call clone_size d_call v_call cdr3_nt cdr3_aa
TRBJ1-5 - - TRBV30 TGTGCCTGGAGTGGGAAACGGGGTAATAGCAATCAGCCCCAGCATTTT CAWSGKRGNSNQPQHF
TRBJ1-1 - - TRBV6-1 TGTGCCAGCAGGGGGGGATGGACTGAAGCTTTCTTT CASRGGWTEAFF
TRBJ2-7 few TRBD1 TRBV20-1 TGCAGTGCTAGAGGACAGGGCGAGCAGTACTTC CSARGQGEQYF
TRBJ2-7 - - TRBV29-1 TGCAGCGTTGAACTTACAGACTACGAGCAGTACTTC CSVELTDYEQYF
TRBJ1-1 - TRBD1 TRBV9 TGTGCCAGCAGCGCAACAGGGGGTAATGAAGCTTTCTTT CASSATGGNEAFF
TRBJ2-2 - - TRBV5-6 TGTGCCAGCAGCTTCGAAGGAGCCGGGGAGCTGTTTTTT CASSFEGAGELFF
TRBJ2-2 - TRBD1 TRBV5-6 TGTGCCAGCAGCGCGGGACAGGGGGCGCGAACCGGGGAGCTGTTTTTT CASSAGQGARTGELFF
TRBJ1-1 - - TRBV27 TGTGCCACCAGAGCTATTGGACAGATGAACACTGAAGCTTTCTTT CATRAIGQMNTEAFF
TRBJ2-7 - - TRBV9 TGTGCCAGCAGCGTACAGGGTGATGGGTACGAGCAGTACTTC CASSVQGDGYEQYF
TRBJ1-1 - - TRBV28 TGTGCCATCATTGGAGGTAACACTGAAGCTTTCTTT CAIIGGNTEAFF
TRBJ1-2 - TRBD1 TRBV30 TGTGCCTGGAGTGTACGTGTGACAGGGGGCTATGGCTACACCTTC CAWSVRVTGGYGYTF
TRBJ2-7 - - TRBV18 TGTGCCAGCTCACCACGGGTAGGGAAGGGGGACGAGCAGTACTTC CASSPRVGKGDEQYF
TRBJ2-1 - TRBD2 TRBV27 TGTGCCAGCAGTTCCCCGACTAGCGGGAGAAAGGATGAGCAGTTCTTC CASSSPTSGRKDEQFF
TRBJ2-7 - - TRBV15 TGTGCCACCAGCAGAGACAGGGGCTCATACGAGCAGTACTTC CATSRDRGSYEQYF
TRBJ1-2 - TRBD1 TRBV7-9 TGTGCCAGCAGCTTAGCACCAGGGGGCTCGGAAGGCTACACCTTC CASSLAPGGSEGYTF
TRBJ2-7 - TRBD1 TRBV7-9 TGTGCCAGCAGCCGACAGGGATCTTCCTACGAGCAGTACTTC CASSRQGSSYEQYF